The 32 T cell receptor beta chains listed next were all sequenced from one sample in a study of PD-1 blockade in classical Hodgkin lymphoma. Each of the patients experienced relapse following autologous stem cell transplantation, and their brentuximab vedotin exposure differed. TCRdb keeps only in-frame clones here, not all; method: immunoSEQ multiplex PCR. The sample has approximately 44,000 clones, approximately 70% seen once. Specimen: peripheral blood mononuclear cells (PBMCs), collected at baseline. Receptors were obtained from a human donor with classical Hodgkin lymphoma.

CDR3 protein: CASSGGPYLGNEKLFF. The CDR3 DNA is TGTGCCAGCAGCGGGGGACCCTACCTCGGCAATGAAAAACTGTTTTTT. The chain uses TRBV9 and TRBJ1-4, with TRBD1 as a possible D gene (5 bases). This CDR3 has 16 amino acids. Germline loops: CDR1 SGDLS, CDR2 YYNGEE. V was pared by 3 bases and J by 5 bases, with 17 bases between.

The chain is built from TRBV6-1 and TRBJ1-3, with D maybe TRBD1 (6 bases). The V gene's germline CDR1 is MNHNS and CDR2 SASEGT. The V end was cut by 3 bases, the J end by 3 bases, with 12 bases between. The CDR3 loop spans 15 amino acids. The DNA of the CDR3 is TGTGCCAGCAGTGATGGGGGCCTTTTTGGAAACACCATATATTTT. Amino acid sequence: CASSDGGLFGNTIYF.

The chain combines TRBV9 with TRBJ1-1, with unresolved D. There are 15 residues in the CDR3. V lost 0 bases and J 5 bases, leaving 14 bases between the germline ends. Germline V CDR1 and CDR2: SGDLS, YYNGEE. CDR3 bases: TGTGCCAGCAGCGTAGTGAAGGTTCCCGGGACTGAAGCTTTCTTT. This translates into CASSVVKVPGTEAFF.

The chain carries TRBV18 and TRBJ2-6; D ambiguous. Germline V gene sequence: CDR1 KGHSH, CDR2 LQKENI. V dropped 3 bases and J dropped 0 bases, with 6 bases sitting between them. This CDR3 spans 15 amino acids. The CDR3 DNA follows: TGTGCCAGCTCACCGCCTTCCTCTGGGGCCAACGTCCTGACTTTC. Translated: CASSPPSSGANVLTF.

The V call is TRBV7-3, the J call TRBJ2-7; tentatively, D is TRBD2 (7 bases). The CDR3 extends over 16 amino acids. The V gene's germline CDR1 is SGHTA and CDR2 FQGTGA. Trimming removed 5 bases at V and 2 bases at J, with 19 bases between. This chain's CDR3 is CASSKNGGAPTYEQYF. The CDR3 DNA is TGTGCCAGCAGCAAAAATGGGGGGGCCCCCACCTACGAGCAGTACTTC.

The CDR3 nucleotides read TGTGCCACCAGCAGAGGCCAGGGGGGTCAAGAGACCCAGTACTTC. Encoded protein: CATSRGQGGQETQYF. The chain has TRBV15 and TRBJ2-5, with TRBD1 as a possible D gene (7 bases). The CDR3 spans 15 residues. In germline, CDR1 is LNHNV, CDR2 YYDKDF (reference sequence). The V end was cut by 1 base, the J end by 2 bases, with 11 bases between. Combining the CDR3 with reference TRBV15 and TRBJ2-5 gives the whole variable domain DAMVIQNPRYQVTQFGKPVTLSCSQTLNHNVMYWYQQKSSQAPKLLFHYYDKDFNNEADTPDNFQSRRPNTSFCFLDIRSPGLGDTAMYLCATSRGQGGQETQYFGPGTRLLVL.

V usage is TRBV19 and J usage is TRBJ2-6; D not certain. The germline CDR1 and CDR2 sequences are LNHDA and SQIVND (reference sequence). Trimming removed 3 bases at V and 0 bases at J, with 15 bases between. This CDR3 spans 18 amino acids. CDR3 protein: CASSMVTPGLSGANVLTF. CDR3 DNA: TGTGCCAGTAGTATGGTAACACCCGGGCTCTCTGGGGCCAACGTCCTGACTTTC.

This clone was observed a few times. J is TRBJ2-7 and V is TRBV5-1; D remains ambiguous. Deletions cut 1 base from V and 5 bases from J, with 7 bases between. The CDR3 has 12 amino acids. Germline-derived CDR1 and CDR2 are SGHRS and YFSETQ. CDR3 in DNA: TGCGCCAGCAGCTTGACGGCAGACGAGCAGTACTTC. This translates into CASSLTADEQYF. Variable domain in full (rest from reference TRBV5-1 and TRBJ2-7): KAGVTQTPRYLIKTRGQQVTLSCSPISGHRSVSWYQQTPGQGLQFLFEYFSETQRNKGNFPGRFSGRQFSNSRSEMNVSTLELGDSALYLCASSLTADEQYFGPGTRLTVT.

This chain joins TRBV7-9 and TRBJ2-1; 11 bases map to TRBD1. The germline CDR1 and CDR2 sequences are SEHNR and FQNEAQ (reference sequence). V was pared by 5 bases and J by 7 bases, with 7 bases of the junction left unmatched. CDR3 size: 15 residues. The CDR3 protein is CASSGQGAKRNEQFF. The CDR3 DNA reads as TGTGCCAGCAGCGGACAGGGGGCAAAGCGGAATGAGCAGTTCTTC.

This chain uses TRBV9 with TRBJ2-5; TRBD2 matches 12 bases. The germline gives CDR1 SGDLS, CDR2 YYNGEE. The length of the CDR3 is 17 residues. Trimming removed 0 bases from V and 5 bases from J; junction bases left unmatched: 8. The DNA of the CDR3 is TGTGCCAGCAGCGTAGGGGCTAGCGGGGGGGCGAAGGAGACCCAGTACTTC. Protein: CASSVGASGGAKETQYF.

The CDR3 nucleotides read TGTGCCAGTAGTGGGAAAGAACACCCGAAGAACACTGAAGCTTTCTTT. Translated: CASSGKEHPKNTEAFF. V usage is TRBV19 and J usage is TRBJ1-1; D is unresolved. V was clipped by 5 bases and J by 1 base, with 17 bases between them. The CDR3 has 16 amino acids. The germline V gene has CDR1 LNHDA and CDR2 SQIVND (reference sequence).

This chain links TRBV19 with TRBJ2-6; 7 bases line up with TRBD2. Germline V gene lookup returns CDR1 LNHDA and CDR2 SQIVND (reference sequence). V dropped 3 bases and J dropped 6; count of bases not matched to a gene: 8. The CDR3 consists of 16 residues. CDR3 amino acids: CASSISWQREANVLTF. The CDR3 region has the DNA TGTGCCAGTAGTATTTCCTGGCAGCGGGAGGCCAACGTCCTGACTTTC.

In this sample, this clone is medium-sized (0.01 to 0.1%). V and J are TRBV6-9 and TRBJ1-4; D remains ambiguous. The V end lost 2 bases, the J end lost 7 bases, and 8 bases lay between the germline ends. Germline loops: CDR1 MNHGY, CDR2 SVAAGI. The CDR3 totals 13 residues. The CDR3 DNA reads TGTGCCAGCAGTTATGGGGAAGGTGAAAAACTGTTTTTT. Protein product: CASSYGEGEKLFF.

The chain is built from TRBV6-5 and TRBJ1-2; TRBD1 agrees at 8 bases. The CDR3 runs to 12 residues. V lost 4 bases, J lost 7 bases, and 2 bases stayed unmatched. Germline V lookup: CDR1 MNHEY, CDR2 SVGAGI. For the CDR3, the DNA is TGTGCCAGCAGTTGGGACAGGCTTGGCTACACCTTC. It is translated as CASSWDRLGYTF.

The CDR3 nucleotides are TGCGCCAGCAGCCTACAGCCTAACACCGGGGAGCTGTTTTTT. Translating it yields CASSLQPNTGELFF. The chain combines TRBV5-1 with TRBJ2-2, with D hard to call. V was pared by 4 bases and J by 2 bases, with 9 bases between. The CDR3 is 14 amino acids. CDR1 is SGHRS, CDR2 YFSETQ, per germline.

This clone was seen just once. The V and J genes are TRBV9 and TRBJ2-7; the match to TRBD2 covers 10 bases. This CDR3 is 14 amino acids long. V shed 4 bases, J shed 5 bases, and the junction held 6 bases outside the gene matches. Germline V gene data show CDR1 as SGDLS and CDR2 as YYNGEE. The CDR3 coding sequence is TGTGCCAGCAGCCCTAGCGGGAGTTTCGACGAGCAGTACTTC. This encodes CASSPSGSFDEQYF.

The rearrangement uses TRBV6-5 and TRBJ1-1; no firm D call. The V gene lost 8 bases and the J gene lost 0 bases, with 16 bases spanning the gap. Per germline, CDR1 MNHEY and CDR2 SVGAGI. CDR3 length equals 15 residues. The CDR3: CASYPGQLMNTEAFF. The CDR3 DNA follows: TGTGCCAGCTACCCCGGGCAACTGATGAACACTGAAGCTTTCTTT.

This sequence joins TRBV28 and TRBJ2-7; the D is unclear. CDR1 and CDR2 (germline): MDHEN, SYDVKM. V was pared by 7 bases and J by 1 base, with 14 bases between. The CDR3 has 14 amino acids. CDR3 nucleotide sequence: TGTGCCAGCAAACGTGGATTGGGGTCCTACGAGCAGTACTTC. Translating gives CASKRGLGSYEQYF.

The rearrangement uses TRBV4-2 and TRBJ2-3; 7 nucleotides line up with TRBD2. The CDR3 covers 18 residues. Trimming at V came to 4 bases and at J to 4 bases, leaving 17 bases not matched to a gene. Germline assignment: CDR1 LGHNA and CDR2 YNFKEQ. For the CDR3, the DNA is TGTGCCAGCAGCCGAGATGACTTCAGCGGGGTGGCCTCAGATACGCAGTATTTT. Translating gives CASSRDDFSGVASDTQYF.

V gene TRBV27 combines with J gene TRBJ1-1; 7 bases agree with TRBD1. The ends lost 5 bases at V and 0 bases at J; junction bases unmatched: 9. The CDR3 runs to 16 residues. Looked up from germline, CDR1 is MNHEY and CDR2 is SMNVEV (reference sequence). The CDR3 here is CASSPRTGGMNTEAFF. Written as DNA, the CDR3 is TGTGCCAGCAGTCCGAGGACAGGTGGTATGAACACTGAAGCTTTCTTT.

The V and J genes are TRBV9 and TRBJ2-5, with 7 bases fitting TRBD2. The CDR3 consists of 14 residues. The germline V gene encodes CDR1 SGDLS and CDR2 YYNGEE. Trimming took 0 bases from V and 2 from J; bases not matched to a gene: 1. CDR3: CASSVGRGQETQYF. DNA of the CDR3: TGTGCCAGCAGCGTAGGGCGGGGGCAAGAGACCCAGTACTTC.

The chain uses TRBV7-8 and TRBJ2-5, with 10 bases that match TRBD1. With V trimmed by 5 bases and J by 2 bases, 8 bases remained unmatched. Per the germline V gene, CDR1 is SGHVS and CDR2 is FQNEAQ. The CDR3 contains 16 residues. DNA for the CDR3: TGTGCCAGCAGCCATTCGACAGGGGGCGAACAAGAGACCCAGTACTTC. Translation gives CASSHSTGGEQETQYF. The entire variable domain, with the rest obtained from reference TRBV7-8 and TRBJ2-5, is as follows: GAGVSQSPRYKVAKRGQDVALRCDPISGHVSLFWYQQALGQGPEFLTYFQNEAQLDKSGLPSDRFFAERPEGSVSTLKIQRTQQEDSAVYLCASSHSTGGEQETQYFGPGTRLLVL.

V usage is TRBV30 and J usage is TRBJ2-1; tentative D call: TRBD2 (6 bases). From germline, CDR1 is GTSNPN and CDR2 SVGIG (reference sequence). The CDR3 totals 16 residues. V was pared by 0 bases and J by 5 bases, with 17 bases between. CDR3 in amino acids: CAWSVTSLPPHNEQFF. The CDR3 bases are TGTGCCTGGAGTGTCACTAGCCTCCCCCCCCACAATGAGCAGTTCTTC.

This clone turned up a few times. The chain carries TRBV9 and TRBJ1-2; D is undetermined. This CDR3 comprises 17 residues. V dropped 4 bases and J dropped 2 bases, with 21 bases sitting between them. Germline loops: CDR1 SGDLS, CDR2 YYNGEE. CDR3: CASSHNKSDGLNYGYTF. The DNA for the CDR3 is TGTGCCAGCAGCCATAATAAATCGGATGGATTGAACTATGGCTACACCTTC.

There are a few counts of this clone. CDR3 DNA sequence: TGCGCCAGCAGCCAAGCGACTAGCGGGGCCTACAATGAGCAGTTCTTC. Translating it yields CASSQATSGAYNEQFF. The chain joins TRBV4-1 to TRBJ2-1; 11 bases map to TRBD2. Trimming took 1 base from V and 2 from J; bases not matched to a gene: 1. Germline-derived CDR1 and CDR2 are MGHRA and YSYEKL. The CDR3 extends over 16 amino acids.

The rearrangement uses TRBV7-3 and TRBJ2-7; D not certain. There are 13 residues in the CDR3. CDR1 and CDR2 from the germline V gene are SGHTA and FQGTGA. V was clipped by 5 bases and J by 4 bases, with 12 bases between them. The CDR3 coding sequence is TGTGCCAGCAGCCTCAACACAGATTACGAGCAGTACTTC. This codes for CASSLNTDYEQYF.

V usage is TRBV29-1 and J usage is TRBJ2-1, with D perhaps assigned TRBD1 or TRBD2 (5 bases each). Germline CDR1 and CDR2: SQVTM and ANQGSEA. With 6 bases removed from V and 0 bases from J, the gap between germline ends came to 12 bases. There are 14 residues in the CDR3. CDR3 sequence: CSVPGTISYNEQFF. As DNA, the CDR3 is TGCAGCGTCCCCGGGACCATCTCCTACAATGAGCAGTTCTTC.

The chain is built from TRBV27 and TRBJ2-5; D might be TRBD2 (5 bases). The J call may be wrong; the DNA end is better matched by TRBJ2-7. Germline CDR1 reads MNHEY; CDR2 reads SMNVEV (reference sequence). CDR3 size: 14 residues. CDR3 DNA sequence: TGTGCCAGCACGGTGAGGGCGAACTCCTACGAGCAGTACTTC. Translation: CASTVRANSYEQYF.

This chain links TRBV6-5 with TRBJ2-2; TRBD2 agrees at 8 bases. The ends lost 6 bases at V and 3 bases at J; junction bases unmatched: 6. This CDR3 has 15 amino acids. CDR1 MNHEY and CDR2 SVGAGI come from the germline V gene. The CDR3 region is CASRESGGYTGELFF. CDR3 coding DNA: TGTGCCAGCAGGGAAAGCGGGGGTTACACCGGGGAGCTGTTTTTT.

The V gene is TRBV7-3, the J gene TRBJ1-5, with D unclear. This CDR3 has 13 residues. CDR1 SGHTA and CDR2 FQGTGA come from the germline V gene. V dropped 1 base and J dropped 6 bases, with 7 bases sitting between them. The CDR3 nucleotides read TGTGCCAGCAGCTTAAAGTTCGGTCAGCCCCAGCATTTT. Translated: CASSLKFGQPQHF. The complete variable domain, with remaining parts taken from reference TRBV7-3 and TRBJ1-5, reads GAGVSQTPSNKVTEKGKYVELRCDPISGHTALYWYRQSLGQGPEFLIYFQGTGAADDSGLPNDRFFAVRPEGSVSTLKIQRTERGDSAVYLCASSLKFGQPQHFGDGTRLSIL.

The chain recombines TRBV7-3 with TRBJ2-3; the match to TRBD2 covers 11 bases. V was clipped by 5 bases and J by 6 bases; unmatched bases: 4. The CDR3 loop spans 14 amino acids. The germline gives CDR1 SGHTA, CDR2 FQGTGA. The CDR3 sequence is CASSLAGGSDTQYF. The CDR3 DNA follows: TGTGCCAGCAGCCTAGCGGGGGGAAGCGATACGCAGTATTTT.

This sequence joins TRBV20-1 and TRBJ2-1; tentatively, D is TRBD1 (5 bases). Germline V gene data show CDR1 as DFQATT and CDR2 as SNEGSKA (reference sequence). Deletions cut 0 bases from V and 10 bases from J, with 7 bases between. The length of the CDR3 is 11 residues. CDR3 protein: CSAREGREQFF. The CDR3, as DNA: TGCAGTGCTAGAGAGGGGCGAGAGCAGTTCTTC.